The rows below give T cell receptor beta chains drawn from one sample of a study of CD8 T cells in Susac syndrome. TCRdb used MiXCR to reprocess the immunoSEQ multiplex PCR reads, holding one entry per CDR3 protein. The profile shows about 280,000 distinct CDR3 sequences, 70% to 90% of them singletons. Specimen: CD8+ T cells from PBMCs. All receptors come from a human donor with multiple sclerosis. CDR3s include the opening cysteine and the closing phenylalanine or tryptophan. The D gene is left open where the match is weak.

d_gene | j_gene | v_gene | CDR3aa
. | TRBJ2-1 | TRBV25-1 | CASVGRTGDEQFF
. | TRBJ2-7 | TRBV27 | CASSSRQSQAYF
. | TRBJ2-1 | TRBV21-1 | CASSPPGPRYNEQFF
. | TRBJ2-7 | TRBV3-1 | CASSPSHYASSYEQYF
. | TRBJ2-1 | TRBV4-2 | CASSPTPSTEQFF
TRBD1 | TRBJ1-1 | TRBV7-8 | CASSTPTGGKAFF
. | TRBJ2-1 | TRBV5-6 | CASSLNRDHPLHNEQFF
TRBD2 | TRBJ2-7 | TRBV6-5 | CASSYGLAGYEQYF
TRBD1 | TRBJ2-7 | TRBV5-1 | CASDRAWGPYEQYF
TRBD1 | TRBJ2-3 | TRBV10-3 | CAISGLDRGYDTQYF
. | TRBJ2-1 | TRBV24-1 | CATSQNNEQFF
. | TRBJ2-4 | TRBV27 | CASSLSWGAKNIQYF
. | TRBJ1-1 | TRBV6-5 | CASGTTGGIEAFF
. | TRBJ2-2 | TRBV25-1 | CASSDILGELFF
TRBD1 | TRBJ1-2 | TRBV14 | CASSQYDRAHGYTF
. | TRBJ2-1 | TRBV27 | CASSLPGRLEQFF
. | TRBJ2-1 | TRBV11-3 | CASSLAARPYNEQFF
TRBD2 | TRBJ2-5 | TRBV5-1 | CASSLRLAGGPSETQYF
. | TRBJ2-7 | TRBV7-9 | CASSLVRPATDEQYF
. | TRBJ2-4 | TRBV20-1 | CSARDSKSLGGNIQYF
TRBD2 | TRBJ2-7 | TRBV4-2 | CASSQPGTSVTYEQYF
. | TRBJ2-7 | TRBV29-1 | CSVVGTDYEQYF
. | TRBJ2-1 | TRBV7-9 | CASSDLAFEQFF
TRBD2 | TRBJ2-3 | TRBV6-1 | CASSRGGTQYF
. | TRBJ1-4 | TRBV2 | CASSDRMGTNEKLFF
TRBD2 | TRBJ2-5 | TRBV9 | CASSPTLARLAGGETQYF
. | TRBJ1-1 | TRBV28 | CASSLGLEAFF
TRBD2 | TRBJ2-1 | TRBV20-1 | CSARVFAGGPNFADEQFF
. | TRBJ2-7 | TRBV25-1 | CASSEFLHEQYF
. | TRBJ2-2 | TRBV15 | CATEVGSGSGELFF
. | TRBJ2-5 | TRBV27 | CASGRPQETQYF